A single sample is the source of the 20 T cell receptor beta chains below, sequenced in a study of PD-1 blockade in classical Hodgkin lymphoma. Sequencing used immunoSEQ multiplex PCR; TCRdb keeps in-frame clones, though not all of them. The table includes approximately 20,000 clones, approximately 87% detected once. Time point of the sample: cycle 4 day 1 (C4D1), after less than 7 weeks of nivolumab. Every patient experienced relapse after autologous stem cell transplantation, and brentuximab vedotin exposure varied. Negative selection with magnetic separation was used to purify CD4+ T cells from thawed PBMCs. The source material was CD4+ T cells from blood, sampled before the fourth cycle of nivolumab. The receptors here all came from a human donor with classical Hodgkin lymphoma.

V usage is TRBV18 and J usage is TRBJ1-3, with a tentative D call TRBD1 (6 bases). This CDR3 spans 16 amino acids. V shed 3 bases and J shed 3 bases, with 15 bases lying between them. From germline, CDR1 is KGHSH and CDR2 LQKENI. The CDR3 loop reads CASSPYRDLYGNTIYF. The CDR3 nucleotides are TGTGCCAGCTCACCTTACAGGGACCTCTATGGAAACACCATATATTTT.

This chain uses TRBV6-1 with TRBJ1-2; D is unresolved. V was cut by 0 bases and J by 4 bases, with 6 bases left in between. The CDR3 covers 13 residues. Per germline, CDR1 MNHNS and CDR2 SASEGT. In nucleotides, the CDR3 is TGTGCCAGCAGTGAAGCCAGCGGCTATGGCTACACCTTC. It yields the protein CASSEASGYGYTF.

The V and J genes are TRBV6-1 and TRBJ2-5; no firm D call. The CDR3 runs to 13 residues. Germline CDR1 reads MNHNS; CDR2 reads SASEGT. The V and J ends lost 8 bases and 5 bases respectively, with 15 bases between them. CDR3: CASSQLPRETQYF. The CDR3 nucleotides are TGTGCCAGCTCCCAGCTTCCAAGGGAGACCCAGTACTTC.

The chain is built from TRBV9 and TRBJ2-1; 10 bases match TRBD2. Germline CDR1 is SGDLS and CDR2 is YYNGEE. The CDR3 spans 14 residues. The junction had 2 bases not matched to a gene; V was cut back by 1 base and J by 7 bases. CDR3 loop: CASSVTSGNNEQFF. DNA of the CDR3: TGTGCCAGCAGCGTAACTAGCGGGAATAATGAGCAGTTCTTC.

The V call is TRBV6-1, the J call TRBJ2-7; 9 bases agree with TRBD1. The CDR3 is made up of 12 amino acids. Looked up from germline, CDR1 is MNHNS and CDR2 is SASEGT. V lost 4 bases and J lost 7; bases outside the gene matches: 2. CDR3 loop: CASSGDRVEQYF. In DNA form, the CDR3 reads TGTGCCAGCAGTGGGGACAGGGTGGAGCAGTACTTC.

The chain couples TRBV5-1 to TRBJ2-1, with D tentatively TRBD1 (6 bases). Germline loops: CDR1 SGHRS, CDR2 YFSETQ. Deletions cut 1 base from V and 6 bases from J, with 14 bases between. The CDR3 runs to 15 residues. The CDR3 reads CASSLRQGSPNEQFF. The CDR3, as DNA: TGCGCCAGCAGCTTGCGGCAGGGGTCACCCAATGAGCAGTTCTTC.

The chain is built from TRBV5-5 and TRBJ2-1; D gene unclear. This CDR3 spans 13 amino acids. V was trimmed by 2 bases and J by 2 bases, leaving 5 bases between them. Germline loops: CDR1 SGHKS, CDR2 YYEKEE (reference sequence). The chain's CDR3 is CASSFGPYNEQFF. The CDR3 DNA reads TGTGCCAGCAGCTTCGGCCCCTACAATGAGCAGTTCTTC.

The CDR3 reads CASSFWDRGNGYTF. CDR3 bases: TGTGCCAGCAGCTTTTGGGACAGGGGTAACGGCTACACCTTC. V gene TRBV5-6 combines with J gene TRBJ1-2; 10 bases are shared with TRBD1. The germline V gene has CDR1 SGHDT and CDR2 YYEEEE. This CDR3 contains 14 residues. V trimming: 2 bases; J trimming: 8 bases; junction bases outside the gene matches: 6.

This chain joins TRBV28 and TRBJ1-4; no reliable D call. V lost 2 bases and J lost 10, with 11 bases in between. In germline, CDR1 is MDHEN, CDR2 SYDVKM. This CDR3 contains 13 residues. The CDR3 loop reads CASSLLPVGKLFF. The CDR3 bases are TGTGCCAGCAGTTTACTGCCCGTTGGAAAACTGTTTTTT.

The J gene is TRBJ2-7, the V gene TRBV27; 8 bases match TRBD2. J was trimmed by 5 bases and V by 4 bases; bases with no gene match: 13. CDR3 size: 16 residues. Per germline, CDR1 MNHEY and CDR2 SMNVEV (reference sequence). This chain's CDR3 is CASSSRRGARGNEQYF. The CDR3 bases are TGTGCCAGCAGTTCACGGCGGGGGGCGCGGGGTAACGAGCAGTACTTC.

The rearrangement joins TRBV2 to TRBJ2-3; no definite D call. V lost 6 bases and J lost 0, with 4 bases in between. The CDR3 extends over 12 amino acids. Germline assignment: CDR1 SNHLY and CDR2 FYNNEI. In DNA form, the CDR3 reads TGTGCCAGCAGGGACAGCACAGATACGCAGTATTTT. This codes for CASRDSTDTQYF.

Only a few counts were recorded for this clone. The chain carries TRBV2 and TRBJ2-7; 7 positions agree with TRBD2. The CDR3 extends over 16 amino acids. The germline CDR1 and CDR2 sequences are SNHLY and FYNNEI. The V gene end was trimmed by 4 bases and the J gene end by 0 bases; junction bases not matched to a gene: 9. As DNA, the CDR3 is TGTGCCAGCAGTGGACCACTAGCGCTTAGCTCCTACGAGCAGTACTTC. It codes for CASSGPLALSSYEQYF.

The chain employs TRBV6-1 and TRBJ1-1; D unresolved. Per germline, CDR1 MNHNS and CDR2 SASEGT. The V end lost 6 bases, the J end lost 5 bases, and 10 bases lay between the germline ends. CDR3 length equals 12 residues. CDR3 nucleotide sequence: TGTGCCAGCAGCCCAGGTGTGACTGAAGCTTTCTTT. This translates into CASSPGVTEAFF.

The table lists this clone with a count of one. The chain carries TRBV27 and TRBJ2-7; D may be TRBD2 (5 bases). Germline-derived CDR1 and CDR2 are MNHEY and SMNVEV (reference sequence). There are 13 residues in the CDR3. Trimming stripped 8 bases from V and 7 bases from J, with 18 bases between. CDR3 residues: CASGYSTDWEQYF. Written as DNA, the CDR3 is TGTGCCAGCGGGTACTCGACGGACTGGGAGCAGTACTTC.

There are a few counts of this clone. This rearrangement joins TRBV6-6 to TRBJ1-5; no definite D call. Trimming cost V 0 bases and J 5 bases, with 8 bases left between them. The V gene's germline CDR1 is MNHNY and CDR2 SVGAGI (reference sequence). This CDR3 contains 14 residues. The CDR3 here is CASSYSGRYQPQHF. CDR3 nucleotide sequence: TGTGCCAGCAGTTACTCCGGCAGGTATCAGCCCCAGCATTTT.

In this sample, this clone turned up a few times. The V call is TRBV5-1, the J call TRBJ2-7; 8 bases match TRBD2. Germline CDR1 reads SGHRS; CDR2 reads YFSETQ. The length of the CDR3 is 15 residues. The J segment lost 3 bases and the V segment lost 4 bases, leaving 9 bases of the junction unmatched. CDR3 region: CASSPGGTRGYEQYF. The CDR3 DNA reads TGCGCCAGCAGCCCGGGGGGGACTAGAGGCTACGAGCAGTACTTC.

The genes are TRBV5-8 and TRBJ1-1; unclear D gene. Trimming left V 1 base short and J 8 bases short, with 6 bases between. Germline V gene data show CDR1 as SGHTS and CDR2 as YDEGEE. The CDR3 is made up of 11 amino acids. The CDR3 reads CASSLRKEAFF. The CDR3 DNA is TGTGCCAGCAGCTTGAGGAAAGAAGCTTTCTTT. Drawing the rest from reference TRBV5-8 and TRBJ1-1, the complete variable domain is EAGVTQSPTHLIKTRGQQATLRCSPISGHTSVYWYQQALGLGLQFLLWYDEGEERNRGNFPPRFSGRQFPNYSSELNVNALELEDSALYLCASSLRKEAFFGQGTRLTVV.

The V and J genes are TRBV6-1 and TRBJ2-5; no firm D call. The V gene lost 4 bases and the J gene lost 2 bases, with 8 bases spanning the gap. CDR1 is MNHNS, CDR2 SASEGT, per germline. This CDR3 contains 13 residues. CDR3 amino acids: CASSGTLQETQYF. The DNA of the CDR3 is TGTGCCAGCAGTGGGACCCTGCAAGAGACCCAGTACTTC.

The chain combines TRBV29-1 with TRBJ1-4, with D uncertain. The germline CDR1 and CDR2 sequences are SQVTM and ANQGSEA. V dropped 2 bases and J dropped 15 bases, with 13 bases sitting between them. There are 11 residues in the CDR3. CDR3: CSVENGPGMFF. In nucleotides, the CDR3 is TGCAGCGTTGAAAATGGGCCGGGAATGTTTTTT.

The CDR3 DNA sequence: TGTGCCAGCTCAATTGACAGACTTACTAATGAAAAACTGTTTTTT. This encodes CASSIDRLTNEKLFF. The rearrangement joins TRBV18 to TRBJ1-4; possibly TRBD1 for D (5 bases). With 5 bases removed from V and 2 bases from J, the gap between germline ends came to 12 bases. Germline loops: CDR1 KGHSH, CDR2 LQKENI. The CDR3 totals 15 residues. Full variable domain (rest looked up from reference TRBV18 and TRBJ1-4): NAGVMQNPRHLVRRRGQEARLRCSPMKGHSHVYWYRQLPEEGLKFMVYLQKENIIDESGMPKERFSAEFPKEGPSILRIQQVVRGDSAAYFCASSIDRLTNEKLFFGSGTQLSVL.